This T cell receptor (beta chain) was identified during a study of blood T cell repertoires in COVID-19. Study-level background: Whether acute or convalescent, the COVID-19 samples came from the United States, Italy and Spain. The cDNA or gDNA used as material had been derived from T cells, B-cell-depleted T cells, or PBMCs.

Clones were sequenced by immunoSEQ multiplex PCR, and TCRdb holds only the in-frame ones, with some missing. The sample yields approximately 200,000 clones, 79% seen once. CDR1 and CDR2 (germline): SQVTM, ANQGSEA. Trimming cost V 8 bases and J 10 bases; bases outside gene matches: 11. The length of the CDR3 is 12 residues. The clonotype was recovered from a man in his sixties with active or convalescent COVID-19. V is TRBV29-1 and J is TRBJ2-1, with 7 bases that match TRBD2. Sequenced: peripheral blood. CDR3 nucleotide sequence: TGCAGCTCCAAGGAGGTAGCGGGCGAGCAGTTCTTC. As protein: CSSKEVAGEQFF.